The next 17 T cell receptor beta chains were all read from a single sample in a study of Graves' ophthalmopathy and Graves' hyperthyroidism (dated by TCRdb to 2017 to 2018). TCRdb lists the instrument as Illumina HiSeq 2000. For repertoire sequencing, TCR beta CDR3 regions were amplified from RNA transcripts. A first-round RT-PCR used HTBI primers with the Qiagen OneStep RT-PCR kit, followed by a second-round multiplex PCR, size selection and purification. The public reads were reanalyzed by TCRdb: fastp trimming at Q25, MiXCR alignment, in-frame beta chains only. CDR3 protein sequences are deduplicated, and each keeps its most common genes and DNA. This sample has 500,000 to 600,000 distinct CDR3 sequences in its table, and about 35% of those were observed once. The ten largest account for about 4.2% of the sample. Sequencing was carried out using peripheral blood or thyroid tissue (not recorded which). The receptors derive from an adult man with Graves' hyperthyroidism.

This chain links TRBV2 with TRBJ1-1, with a weak D call TRBD1 (6 bases). The CDR3 is made up of 18 amino acids. V lost 2 bases and J lost 1, with 20 bases in between. Per the germline V gene, CDR1 is SNHLY and CDR2 is FYNNEI. The CDR3 DNA is TGTGCCAGCAGTGAACGTCGCAGGGGCTTGGCCCAGAACACTGAAGCTTTCTTT. Residues: CASSERRRGLAQNTEAFF.

The sample holds a few counts of this clonotype. The J gene is TRBJ2-2, the V gene TRBV24-1, with a tentative D call TRBD1 (6 bases). V lost 0 bases, J lost 3 bases, and 10 bases lay in between. This CDR3 contains 16 residues. The germline V gene has CDR1 KGHDR and CDR2 SFDVKD. The CDR3 region has the DNA TGTGCCACCAGTGATTTGGGTACAGGGTACACCGGGGAGCTGTTTTTT. Encoded protein: CATSDLGTGYTGELFF.

At least ten counts were recorded for this clonotype. This chain's CDR3 is CASSLALGYEQYF. CDR3 DNA: TGTGCCAGCAGCTTAGCGCTCGGTTACGAGCAGTACTTC. The chain recombines TRBV7-9 with TRBJ2-7; D not certain. Trimming took 0 bases from V and 4 from J, leaving 7 bases between them. This CDR3 contains 13 residues. Germline V lookup: CDR1 SEHNR, CDR2 FQNEAQ (reference sequence). Full variable domain (remainder filled in from reference TRBV7-9 and TRBJ2-7): DTGVSQNPRHKITKRGQNVTFRCDPISEHNRLYWYRQTLGQGPEFLTYFQNEAQLEKSRLLSDRFSAERPKGSFSTLEIQRTEQGDSAMYLCASSLALGYEQYFGPGTRLTVT.

Details on this clonotype: This could be a read error, since a much larger clone is one nucleotide away. The chain carries TRBV12-3 or TRBV12-4 and TRBJ1-2, with 8 bases aligning to TRBD1. The CDR3 is 15 residues long. This chain's CDR3 is CASSFTTGGSYGYAF. The CDR3 DNA reads as TGTGCCAGCAGTTTCACCACAGGGGGTTCCTATGGCTACGCCTTC.

This clonotype was detected many times. The chain is built from TRBV28 and TRBJ1-6; 8 nucleotides align to TRBD1. Germline V lookup: CDR1 MDHEN, CDR2 SYDVKM. V shed 4 bases and J 8 bases; nucleotides not matched to a gene: 13. This CDR3 spans 17 amino acids. CDR3 bases: TGTGCCAGCAGTTGGTCAAGGGGAAGGACAGGGCATTCACCCCTCCACTTT. As protein: CASSWSRGRTGHSPLHF.

The chain carries TRBV4-1 and TRBJ2-7; D remains ambiguous. CDR1 is MGHRA, CDR2 YSYEKL, per germline. The CDR3 spans 14 residues. Trimming took 5 bases from V and 0 from J, leaving 11 bases between them. CDR3 sequence: CASSTRHYSYEQYF. The CDR3, as DNA: TGCGCCAGCAGCACGAGACACTACTCCTACGAGCAGTACTTC.

This chain uses TRBV7-9 with TRBJ2-2; 9 positions agree with TRBD1. The J segment lost 3 bases and the V segment lost 4 bases, leaving 3 bases of the junction unmatched. Germline loops: CDR1 SEHNR, CDR2 FQNEAQ (reference sequence). The length of the CDR3 is 15 residues. CDR3 in DNA: TGTGCCAGCAGCTCTACAGGGGGCGACACCGGGGAGCTGTTTTTT. Protein product: CASSSTGGDTGELFF. Full variable domain (rest looked up from reference TRBV7-9 and TRBJ2-2): DTGVSQNPRHKITKRGQNVTFRCDPISEHNRLYWYRQTLGQGPEFLTYFQNEAQLEKSRLLSDRFSAERPKGSFSTLEIQRTEQGDSAMYLCASSSTGGDTGELFFGEGSRLTVL.

This clonotype has ten or more counts. CDR3 residues: CASSLSGQRLFF. The CDR3, as DNA: TGTGCCAGCAGCTTGTCTGGACAGAGGCTGTTTTTT. V is TRBV5-6 and J is TRBJ1-4; weak D call: TRBD1 (6 bases). V was cut by 1 base and J by 14 bases, with 12 bases left in between. CDR1 SGHDT and CDR2 YYEEEE come from the germline V gene. The CDR3 is 12 residues long.

This clonotype was observed at least ten times. The rearrangement uses TRBV6-5 and TRBJ1-1; D gene uncertain. The CDR3 totals 13 residues. Germline loops: CDR1 MNHEY, CDR2 SVGAGI. Trimming cost V 7 bases and J 2 bases, with 11 bases left between them. The CDR3 region is CASTVDINTEAFF. As DNA, the CDR3 is TGTGCCAGCACTGTGGATATTAACACTGAAGCTTTCTTT.

The rearrangement joins TRBV12-3 or TRBV12-4 to TRBJ1-1; D may be TRBD1 (5 bases). The germline V and J ends were trimmed by 4 bases and 0 bases, with 12 bases remaining between them. This CDR3 contains 15 residues. The CDR3 coding sequence is TGTGCCAGCAGTTCGATAGGGGCGTTGAACACTGAAGCTTTCTTT. Translated: CASSSIGALNTEAFF.

This rearrangement joins TRBV7-2 to TRBJ1-4, with D tentatively TRBD1 (5 bases). The germline V gene has CDR1 SGHTA and CDR2 FQGNSA. This CDR3 has 13 residues. Trimming cost V 1 base and J 10 bases, with 10 bases left between them. In DNA form, the CDR3 reads TGTGCCAGCAGCTTAGTAGGGACGGTAAAACTGTTTTTT. This translates into CASSLVGTVKLFF.

This clonotype was found many times. The V call is TRBV5-1, the J call TRBJ1-1; a possible D gene is TRBD1 (6 bases). The V end lost 0 bases, the J end lost 8 bases, and 20 bases lay between the germline ends. The germline V gene has CDR1 SGHRS and CDR2 YFSETQ. This CDR3 contains 16 residues. CDR3 sequence: CASSLVGGQRALEAFF. As DNA, the CDR3 is TGCGCCAGCAGCTTGGTTGGCGGACAGCGGGCATTAGAAGCTTTCTTT.

Points on this clonotype: Just one base apart from a much larger clone, this may be a read error. V usage is TRBV19 and J usage is TRBJ2-5; TRBD2 aligns across 10 bases. Germline assignment: CDR1 LNHDA and CDR2 SQIVND (reference sequence). Trimming took 7 bases from V and 7 from J; bases not matched to a gene: 9. The CDR3 loop spans 14 amino acids. The CDR3 DNA reads TGTGCCAGTACCGCCGCTAGCGGGAGTGGGACCCAGTACTTC. Amino acid sequence: CASTAASGSGTQYF.

The sample holds many counts of this clonotype. V usage is TRBV4-2 and J usage is TRBJ1-2; 7 bases are a match to TRBD1. The junction had 8 bases not matched to a gene; V was cut back by 2 bases and J by 8 bases. The CDR3 covers 14 residues. Germline V lookup: CDR1 LGHNA, CDR2 YNFKEQ. CDR3 DNA: TGTGCCAGCAGCCAACCGGGGACAGATGGAGGCTACACCTTC. Its protein is CASSQPGTDGGYTF.

This chain connects TRBV6-1 to TRBJ2-5; no clear D. Germline V gives CDR1 MNHNS, CDR2 SASEGT. This CDR3 is 9 amino acids long. Trimming removed 3 bases at V and 9 bases at J, with 2 bases between. CDR3 DNA: TGTGCCAGCAGTGACCCCCAGTACTTC. The encoded protein is CASSDPQYF.

This clonotype has a handful of counts. The chain couples TRBV28 to TRBJ1-2; D gene unclear. The V end lost 2 bases, the J end lost 0 bases, and 13 bases lay between the germline ends. The CDR3 extends over 16 amino acids. Germline CDR1 and CDR2: MDHEN and SYDVKM. The CDR3 region is CASSLQFTVTNYGYTF. CDR3 coding DNA: TGTGCCAGCAGTTTACAGTTCACAGTCACTAACTATGGCTACACCTTC.

The rearrangement joins TRBV2 to TRBJ1-4; D may be TRBD1 (5 bases). Trimming took 6 bases from V and 4 from J, leaving 15 bases between them. Germline values: CDR1 SNHLY, CDR2 FYNNEI. There are 15 residues in the CDR3. Written as DNA, the CDR3 is TGTGCCAGCAGATGGACGAGGGGTGGTAATGAAAAACTGTTTTTT. Its translation: CASRWTRGGNEKLFF.